Included here is one T cell receptor beta chain sequence, with context. Its antigen is as yet unknown. Primers included in the PCR were 60 Vbeta and 13 Jbeta primers. Clones were read by immunoSEQ multiplex PCR, and TCRdb kept only the in-frame ones, dropping some. This table holds about 200,000 clones, 86% found once. The data stem from a study of cytomegalovirus exposure and HLA in healthy donors. The CDR3 sequence is 11 residues long. Germline V gene lookup returns CDR1 GTSNPN and CDR2 SVGIG (reference sequence). V was trimmed by 4 bases and J by 6 bases, leaving 10 bases between them. Whole-study findings and limits: Investigators reported around 150 TCR beta chains as tied to cytomegalovirus. Researchers reported in a later analysis that a missense DCLRE1C variant was tied to TCR beta V- and J-gene trimming.

The chain couples TRBV30 to TRBJ2-7; D unresolved. This receptor was obtained from a woman in her twenties or thirties in good health and CMV-seronegative. Sequencing input: PBMCs. CDR3 protein: CAWKRSGEQYF. The CDR3 nucleotides read TGTGCCTGGAAGAGGTCGGGCGAGCAGTACTTC.